This T cell receptor beta chain was identified during a study of early T cells in non-severe SARS-CoV-2 infection. Study overall: Sequencing was performed on bulk RNA from unsorted whole blood, leaving chains unpaired. Study-wide results and caveats: VDJdb-based matching was biased toward anti-spike CD8 responses and missed private and CD4 specificities.

This clonotype was observed a few times. What it binds is not known. Individual cDNA molecules carried attached unique molecular identifiers. TCRdb called the 5' RACE reads again in MiXCR, with one record for every CDR3 protein. Of roughly 99,000 distinct CDR3 sequences in the sample, 11% were seen once. Trimming removed 1 base at V and 5 bases at J, with 12 bases between. CDR3 size: 16 residues. Germline V gene lookup returns CDR1 SGHTA and CDR2 FQGNSA. The sequencing input was whole blood. The V gene is TRBV7-2, the J gene TRBJ1-6; D ambiguous. The clonotype originates from an adult who was a healthcare worker with PCR-confirmed SARS-CoV-2 infection or an uninfected control (not recorded which). The CDR3 DNA reads TGTGCCAGCAGCTTAGGAGCACGGATTAATAATTCACCCCTCCACTTT. Amino acid sequence: CASSLGARINNSPLHF.